This T cell receptor (beta chain) originates from a study of PD-L1 blockade in urothelial cancer (dated by TCRdb to 2017 to 2019). Turning to the overall study: Every patient began therapy at some point between 2014 and 2015 and was given atezolizumab 1,200 mg intravenously every 3 weeks. Twenty-five of 29 patients were males with bladder-origin urothelial cancer, and 18 of 29 reported a prior smoking history. An ECOG performance status of 0 or 1 was recorded for the patients, and 0 to 3 prior chemotherapy regimens had been received by the patients. Blood samples were analyzed 3 weeks after the start of treatment (second dose) and 6 weeks after the start of treatment. Blood samples gave a median of 141,255 T cells and 83,000 or so unique TCRs, with a median clonality of around 0.074. The study was an exploratory multi-omic analysis of somatic, immune and clinical correlates of response to PD-L1 blockade with atezolizumab in urothelial cancer. Pretreatment tumor samples, along with matched peripheral blood collected serially before and after atezolizumab treatment, underwent TCR sequencing. Durable clinical benefit meant progression-free survival longer than 6 months, and TCR features were also tested against progression-free and overall survival. In the same patients who had TCR sequencing, pretreatment tumors also underwent whole exome sequencing and RNA sequencing. Nine patients achieved durable clinical benefit and fewer than 25 did not. Twenty-nine patients had pretreatment blood TCR-seq, some 24 had at least one posttreatment blood collection, and some 24 had tumor TCR-seq. The study at large found these results: Because the sample size was small (n ≈ 28) and many of the analyses were exploratory, the results are meant to be hypothesis-generating. A pretreatment peripheral blood TCR clonality below the median was linked to improved progression-free and overall survival. Greater expansion of tumor-associated TCR clones in peripheral blood 3 weeks after the start of treatment was observed in patients with durable benefit (n ≈ 22, p = 0.022).

About this clone: Its antigen remains unidentified. It has no much larger one-base neighbor in the sample; base qualities were not kept.

CDR1 SGHTS and CDR2 YDEGEE are derived from the germline V gene. Between the V and J ends, shortened by 2 bases and 13 bases respectively, the junction contains 15 bases. The CDR3, from cysteine to phenylalanine, totals 12 residues. This entry keeps only the CDR3 DNA: 36 bases, framed from base 1. This sample's time point label indicates: peripheral blood 6 weeks after treatment start. The cohort comprised nearly 30 patients with locally advanced or metastatic urothelial carcinoma treated at Memorial Sloan Kettering on a trial protocol. Peripheral blood mononuclear cells were collected from each patient pretreatment and during treatment, giving between 1 and 8 total time points per patient. The Qiagen DNeasy Blood extraction kit was used to purify genomic DNA from total PBMCs and tumor samples. PBMCs were collected pretreatment and during treatment, and were isolated and stored as previously described.

To estimate absolute template abundance from read counts, synthetic TCR analog templates were spiked into each PCR. The immunoSEQ assay used bias-controlled V and J gene primers to amplify TCRbeta CDR3 regions from genomic DNA. Sequencing of rearranged TCRbeta segments was done at approximately 20X coverage. As for the original processing: Clustering was used to correct sequencing errors, and CDR3s were annotated against IMGT so that V, D and J genes could be assigned. Only productive TCRbeta rearrangements were used in downstream analyses, excluding out-of-frame or stop-codon sequences. To compute clonality, Shannon entropy was normalized by the log of the number of unique productive sequences and then subtracted from one. Fisher's exact test with Benjamini-Hochberg correction, at a threshold of adjusted p below 0.01, was used to find clones that differed between time points or between blood and tumor. TCRdb obtained this table from immuneACCESS and retained in-frame rearrangements with V and J assigned. These tables miss some clones; where compared with another copy, unresolved V genes account for less than half of the shortfall, and the remainder is unexplained. D and trimming were read from the DNA, whereas the V and J calls and clone size are those reported in that table. The sample table lists about 91,000 clones, over 65% of them with a count of one. The top ten constitute 8.4% of the sample.

The chain is made from TRBV5-8 and TRBJ1-2; the D gene is possibly TRBD1, with 6 bases matching. The source is a man aged 65 to 79 with urothelial cancer. Sequencing was performed on PBMCs, taken around atezolizumab (anti-PD-L1) treatment. This receptor has the CDR3 CASSLQGLGLTF. The nucleotides are TGTGCCAGCAGCTTACAGGGTTTAGGTCTCACCTTC.